This TCR beta chain derives from a study of cytomegalovirus exposure and HLA in healthy donors. Overall study: Earlier sequencing of around 190 million T cells yielded around 100 million unique TCR beta sequences. The early release's HLA-typed donors yielded 78 million or so unique TCRs. Out of around 360 genotyped donors, about 81% belonged to the Caucasian-associated ancestry cluster. Study conclusions and caveats: In an earlier analysis, about 90% or about 30%: the productive usage of most TCR beta V segments.

PCR amplification relied on 60 Vbeta primers (plus 13 Jbeta primers). Some clones are missing from TCRdb's copy, which holds only in-frame ones; the method was immunoSEQ multiplex PCR. The sample holds more than 95,000 clones, over 70% seen once. In regard to this clone: No antigen is known for it.

The TCR sequence derives from a man between 35 and 55 years old in good health and CMV-seronegative. Source material: PBMCs.

The CDR3 nucleotides read TGTGCCAGCAGCCAAGCAGGGCCCGAGACCCAGTACTTC. Its protein product is CASSQAGPETQYF. The V and J genes are TRBV7-6 and TRBJ2-5; D perhaps matches TRBD1 (5 bases). The CDR3 has 13 amino acids. CDR1 is SGHVS, CDR2 FNYEAQ, per germline. V was trimmed by 5 bases and J by 5 bases, leaving 12 bases between them.